This T cell receptor (beta chain) appears in the sequencing data of a study of CD8+CD57+ T cells in acquired aplastic anemia. Points from the study as a whole: Patients and controls turned out to have some 30 CD8+ CDR3 sequences in common.

This clonotype was seen at least ten times. Its antigen remains unknown. Patients included in sequencing had previously demonstrated CD8+CD57+ cell expansion by flow cytometry. Severe acquired aplastic anemia was the diagnosis recorded for all patients. Germline loops: CDR1 SGHTA, CDR2 FQGNSA. The CDR3 has 12 residues. Trimming at V came to 3 bases and at J to 9 bases, leaving 2 bases not matched to a gene. Genomic DNA provided the template from which TCR beta VDJ and CDR3 profiles were obtained. Using its own MiXCR run on the reads, TCRdb lists one record per CDR3 protein. The profile shows fewer than 200,000 distinct CDR3 sequences, less than 60% of them singletons.

Sequencing was done on a sample of sorted CD4+, CD8+, or CD8+CD57+ T cells (not recorded which) from PBMCs. The chain links TRBV7-2 to TRBJ2-1; 7 positions match TRBD2. The clonotype was recovered from a human donor with aplastic anemia. CDR3 sequence reads: CASSLGGGEQFF. CDR3 sequence (DNA): TGTGCCAGCAGCTTGGGCGGGGGTGAGCAGTTCTTC.